This section outlines one T cell receptor (beta chain) sequence together with its context. Its antigen target is currently unknown. No base quality information exists; no much larger clone differs at one position. V loses 4 bases at its end and J loses 7 bases; junction bases beyond the gene matches: 7. Inclusive of the bounding cysteine and phenylalanine, the CDR3 is 14 residues long. Only the CDR3 region is kept as DNA, spanning 42 bases read in frame from base 1. Taken from the germline V gene, the CDR1 and CDR2 loops are SGHDN and FVKESK. Inclusion was restricted to participants for whom at least one PBMC sample before ART initiation and at least two post-ART samples were available. All participants with HIV were treated in the United States of America. Before DNA extraction, cryopreserved samples of about 0.95-11 million PBMC were thawed and then washed. At the time of the earliest PBMC sample, participants with HIV were aged between 23 and 54 years. PBMC samples from each participant spanned 1-4 timepoints before ART initiation and 2-8 timepoints after ART initiation, with a median of 7 samples. For every participant, serial HIV viral load, CD4+ T-cell count, ART history and demographic data were obtained. Genomic DNA was extracted from unsorted PBMC with a Qiagen kit on a QIAcube, with processing performed in batches of 12 samples.

The immunoSEQ hsTCRB v3.0 assay was used at survey level resolution for TRB variable region sequencing. The target sequencing depth for TRB was 40,000-50,000 T-cell genomes per sample. An Illumina MiSeq with a v3 150-cycle kit was used to sequence the pooled TRB libraries. For the original study's pipeline: Repertoire analysis ran in R within a reproducible Nextflow workflow covering QC, data transformation and analysis. LymphoSeq2, an R package for exploring AIRR-Seq data, was used to implement the custom analyses. A handful of samples that yielded fewer than 5000 total TRB sequences were excluded, so that approximately 170 HIV repertoires were analyzed. Among the 170 to 200 HIV repertoires that were kept, some 61 were collected before ART initiation and some 130 were collected after ART initiation. Repertoires were downsampled to 5000 TRB nucleotide sequences, with summary statistics averaged over 100 downsampling iterations. The analysis kept only TRB sequences whose CDR3 regions were at least seven amino acids long. Diversity was assessed using a clonality score derived from Shannon entropy and using the Gini coefficient. Repertoire networks linked the top 5000 CDR3 amino acid sequences whenever two sequences differed by an edit distance of one. GLIPH2 predicted antigen specificity groups and MHC restriction for TRB CDR3 amino acid sequences. CDR3 amino acid sequences were matched against VDJdb and McPAS-TCR to flag known CMV, EBV, HIV or tissue antigen associations. Pre-ART, post-ART and control groups were compared with Wilcoxon signed-rank tests and Holm-Bonferroni correction. TCRdb re-hosts the immuneACCESS table, in-frame sequences only. Its copies lack some clones; in the studies checked, an unresolved V gene accounts for under half of them, and the cause for the rest is not known. D and trimming come from the DNA, and the V and J calls and clone size come from that table. The sample records 25,000 to 30,000 clones, about 90% of which are singletons. The ten largest clones capture around 9% of the sample.

The data were taken from a study of long-term antiretroviral therapy in people with HIV (dated by TCRdb to the early 2020s). With regard to the full study: The earliest samples were collected about a decade before the 2015 WHO recommendation for immediate ART, when ART was typically delayed until CD4 counts fell. No cross-contamination during QIAcube processing was seen in test extractions of a monoclonal T-cell line run alongside 30 to 35 polyclonal samples. Among the 25 to 30 participants with HIV, around 10 were female. This retrospective serial study examined whether starting ART and sustained HIV suppression were associated with changes in the composition and diversity of the TRB repertoire in peripheral blood. From 25 to 30 adults with confirmed HIV infection, the cohort provided some 200 cryopreserved PBMC samples, gathered serially across a mean of about 6 years (range 1-12). The full study reports these points: Compared with controls, HIV repertoires had narrower CDR3 length ranges, and the network structure pointed to an antigen-experienced repertoire that shifted only slightly toward naive after ART. The samples were dated from 2004 to 2017, and the ART regimens that were used may be less effective than current ART regimens. Starting ART was linked to a significant rise in TRB diversity, yet even with long-term ART the diversity remained significantly lower than in transplant donor controls. Because pre-ART samples had limited cell numbers, unsorted PBMC were profiled rather than sorted CD4+ and CD8+ T cells. Since PBMC availability was limited, sequencing covered only the TCR beta chain, with no alpha chain pairing. No data were available on ART adherence, viral resistance or therapy changes, limiting inferences about post-ART repertoire changes. Expanded TRB clones identified before ART initiation dominated the repertoire across all time points, though the dominance fluctuated and decreased in many PLHIV after ART.

The V gene is TRBV14 and the J gene is TRBJ2-7; TRBD1 aligns with 10 central bases. The source is a man aged 45-65 years with HIV. The sample in question was unsorted PBMCs, obtained 3.2 years before starting antiretroviral therapy. In nucleotides, the sequence is TGTGCCAGCAGCCTCCACGGGACAGGGGTGGAGCAGTACTTC. Its protein reads: CASSLHGTGVEQYF.